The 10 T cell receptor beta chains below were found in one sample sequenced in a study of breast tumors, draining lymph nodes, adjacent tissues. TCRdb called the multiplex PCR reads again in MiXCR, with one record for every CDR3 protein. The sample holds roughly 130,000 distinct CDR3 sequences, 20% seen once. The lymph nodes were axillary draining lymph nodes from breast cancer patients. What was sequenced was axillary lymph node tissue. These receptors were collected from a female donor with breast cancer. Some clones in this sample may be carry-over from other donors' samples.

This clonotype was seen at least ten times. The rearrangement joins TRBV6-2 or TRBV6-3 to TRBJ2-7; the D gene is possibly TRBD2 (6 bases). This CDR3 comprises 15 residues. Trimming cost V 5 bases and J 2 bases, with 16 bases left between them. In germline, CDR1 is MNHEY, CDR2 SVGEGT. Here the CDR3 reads CASSEGGARTYEQYF. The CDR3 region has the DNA TGTGCCAGCAGTGAAGGAGGGGCCCGAACCTACGAGCAGTACTTC.

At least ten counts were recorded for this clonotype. The CDR3 DNA reads as TGTGCCAGTACCGAGGGACTTCAAGAGACCCAGTACTTC. It is translated as CASTEGLQETQYF. V is TRBV19 and J is TRBJ2-5, with a weak D call TRBD2 (6 bases). The CDR3 totals 13 residues. V was shortened by 7 bases and J by 2 bases, with 11 bases between the two germline ends. Germline V gene data show CDR1 as LNHDA and CDR2 as SQIVND (reference sequence).

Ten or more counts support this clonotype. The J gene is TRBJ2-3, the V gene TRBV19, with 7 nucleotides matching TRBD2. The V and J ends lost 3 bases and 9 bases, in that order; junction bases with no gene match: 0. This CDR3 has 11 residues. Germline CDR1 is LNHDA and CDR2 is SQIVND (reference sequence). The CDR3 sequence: CASSMGLTQYF. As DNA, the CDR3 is TGTGCCAGTAGTATGGGACTAACGCAGTATTTT.

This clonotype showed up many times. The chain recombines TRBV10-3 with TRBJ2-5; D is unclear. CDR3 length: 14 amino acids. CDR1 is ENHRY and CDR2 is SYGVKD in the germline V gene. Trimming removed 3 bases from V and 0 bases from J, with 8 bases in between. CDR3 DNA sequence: TGTGCCATCAGTGAATCGGGCGACCAAGAGACCCAGTACTTC. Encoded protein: CAISESGDQETQYF.

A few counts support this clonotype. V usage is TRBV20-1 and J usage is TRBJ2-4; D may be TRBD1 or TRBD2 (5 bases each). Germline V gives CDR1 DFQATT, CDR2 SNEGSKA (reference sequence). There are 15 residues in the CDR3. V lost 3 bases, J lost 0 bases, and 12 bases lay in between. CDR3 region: CSASPWDAAKNIQYF. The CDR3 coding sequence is TGCAGTGCTAGCCCCTGGGACGCAGCCAAAAACATTCAGTACTTC.

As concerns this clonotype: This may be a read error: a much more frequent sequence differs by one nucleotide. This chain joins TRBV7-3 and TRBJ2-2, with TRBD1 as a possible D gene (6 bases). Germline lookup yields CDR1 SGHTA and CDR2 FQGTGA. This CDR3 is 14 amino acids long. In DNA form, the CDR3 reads TGTGCCAGCAGCCCACAGGGTTGGACCGGGGAGCTGTCTTTT. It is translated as CASSPQGWTGELSF.

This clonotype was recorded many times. The CDR3 DNA reads as TGTGCTAGTTCCCGGGACAGGGAGACAGATACGCAGTATTTT. This codes for CASSRDRETDTQYF. J is TRBJ2-3 and V is TRBV12-5, with TRBD1 matching over 9 bases. The CDR3 runs 14 residues. The germline CDR1 and CDR2 sequences are LGHNT and FRNRAP. The V gene end was trimmed by 8 bases and the J gene end by 3 bases; junction bases not matched to a gene: 6.

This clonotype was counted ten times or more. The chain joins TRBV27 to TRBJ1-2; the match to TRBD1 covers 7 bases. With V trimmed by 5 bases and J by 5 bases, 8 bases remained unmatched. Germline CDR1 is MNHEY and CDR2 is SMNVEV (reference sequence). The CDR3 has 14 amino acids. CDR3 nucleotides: TGTGCCAGCAGTAAAACAGGGGTGGTGTATGGCTACACCTTC. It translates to CASSKTGVVYGYTF.

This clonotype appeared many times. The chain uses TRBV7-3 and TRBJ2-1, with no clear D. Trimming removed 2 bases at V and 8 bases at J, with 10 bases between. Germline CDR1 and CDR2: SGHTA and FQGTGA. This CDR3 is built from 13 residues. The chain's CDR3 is CASSLGLPDEQFF. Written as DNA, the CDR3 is TGTGCCAGCAGCTTAGGGCTCCCTGATGAGCAGTTCTTC.

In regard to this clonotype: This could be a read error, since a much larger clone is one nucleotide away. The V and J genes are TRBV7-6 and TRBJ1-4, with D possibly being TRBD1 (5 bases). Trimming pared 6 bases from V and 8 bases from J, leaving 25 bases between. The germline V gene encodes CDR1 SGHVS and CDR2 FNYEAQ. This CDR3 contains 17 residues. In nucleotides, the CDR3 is TGTGCCAGCAGGCGAACGGCCCCCAGGCAGGGAGGCGAAAAACTGTTTTTT. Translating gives CASRRTAPRQGGEKLFF. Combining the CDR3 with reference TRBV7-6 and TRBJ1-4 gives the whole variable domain GAGVSQSPRYKVTKRGQDVALRCDPISGHVSLYWYRQALGQGPEFLTYFNYEAQQDKSGLPNDRFSAERPEGSISTLTIQRTEQRDSAMYRCASRRTAPRQGGEKLFFGSGTQLSVL.